This TCR beta chain was found in a study of shared clonotypes between healthy human individuals. This CDR3 is 17 amino acids long. This table comes from immunoSEQ multiplex PCR, and its TCRdb copy is limited to in-frame clones, with some not included. The table lists over a million clones, around 98% of them singletons, with 0.45% in the top ten. The sequence was collected from a young man in good health. The rearrangement links TRBV21-1 to TRBJ2-1; the table calls TRBD2, which could not be checked here. TRBV21-1 is listed as a pseudogene. The sample taken for sequencing was naive CD4+ T cells sorted from blood. Subset indicated: CD45RA+ positively selected. The CDR3 sequence: CASSPTSGRAGYNEQFF. As DNA, the CDR3 is TGTGCCAGCAGCCCGACTAGCGGGAGGGCCGGCTACAATGAGCAGTTCTTC.